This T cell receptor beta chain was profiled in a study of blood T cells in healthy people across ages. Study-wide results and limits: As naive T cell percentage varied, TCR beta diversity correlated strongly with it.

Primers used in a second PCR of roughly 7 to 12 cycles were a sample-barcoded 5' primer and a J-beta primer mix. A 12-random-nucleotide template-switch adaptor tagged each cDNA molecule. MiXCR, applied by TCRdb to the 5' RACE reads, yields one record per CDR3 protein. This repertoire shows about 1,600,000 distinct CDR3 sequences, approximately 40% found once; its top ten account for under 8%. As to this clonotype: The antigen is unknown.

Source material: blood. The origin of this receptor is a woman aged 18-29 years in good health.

CDR3 in amino acids: CASRGAGQGALETQYF. The CDR3, as DNA: TGTGCCAGCAGAGGAGCGGGACAGGGGGCTTTGGAGACCCAGTACTTC. The chain uses TRBV7-9 and TRBJ2-5; 12 nucleotides agree with TRBD1. V trimming: 6 bases; J trimming: 5 bases; junction bases outside the gene matches: 10. Germline assignment: CDR1 SEHNR and CDR2 FQNEAQ (reference sequence). CDR3 length: 16 amino acids.